The T cell receptor (beta chain) under discussion was sequenced for a study of blood T cell repertoires in COVID-19. Looking at the study overall: Collection of acute and convalescent COVID-19 samples took place in the United States, Italy and Spain. Sources were T cells, B-cell-depleted T cells, or PBMCs; the material itself was cDNA or gDNA.

Seattle's cohort entered during active infection and was followed longitudinally. Authors' methods: Reference gene primers were amplified, and this amplification served to estimate nucleated cell counts. The repertoire was sequenced with immunoSEQ multiplex PCR; TCRdb's copy has only in-frame clones and lacks some. The D gene and trimming were derived from the DNA, and the V and J assignments and clone size from that table. Of about 240,000 clones listed, around 81% are singletons. The CDR3 consists of 13 residues. CDR1 and CDR2 (germline): SGHTA, FQGNSA. The germline V and J ends were trimmed by 2 bases and 5 bases, with 7 bases remaining between them.

The receptor's source is a woman older than 75 with COVID-19, enrolled during active disease. The sample taken for sequencing was peripheral blood. J is TRBJ2-1 and V is TRBV7-2; D may be TRBD1 (5 bases). The CDR3 nucleotides read TGTGCCAGCAGCTTAAGGGGTAACAATGAGCAGTTCTTC. It codes for CASSLRGNNEQFF.